The source of this TCR beta chain is a study of blood T cells in healthy people across ages. Primed by a sample-barcoded 5' primer and a J-beta primer mix, a second PCR proceeded for roughly 7 to 11 cycles. TCRdb re-analysed the 5' RACE reads in MiXCR, keeping a single row per CDR3 protein. The profile shows about 290,000 distinct CDR3 sequences, roughly 26% of them singletons. This CDR3 contains 12 residues. V was pared by 3 bases and J by 4 bases, with 9 bases between. The germline V gene has CDR1 DFQATT and CDR2 SNEGSKA (reference sequence). The total RNA that was extracted per sample amounted to at least 5.5 micrograms. This clonotype was observed a handful of times. Its antigen is unidentified. Study findings and constraints: Changes in expanded clonotypes were possibly confounded, as the CMV status of donors was unknown. More naive CD4+ cells and higher diversity were found in long-lived than in aged donors. PBMCs left unsorted prevented a conclusive naive versus antigen-experienced comparison.

Input material: blood. The sequence was collected from an older woman in good health. V gene TRBV20-1 combines with J gene TRBJ1-2; no reliable D call. CDR3 protein: CSARRPSYGYTF. In nucleotides, the CDR3 is TGCAGTGCTAGGCGGCCCAGCTATGGCTACACCTTC.